Below, 13 T cell receptor beta chains from the same sample are listed, as sequenced in a study of blood T cell repertoires in COVID-19. Only in-frame clones appear in the TCRdb table, and some are missing; sequencing was by immunoSEQ multiplex PCR. Of some 130,000 clones listed, approximately 84% are singletons. The sample consisted of peripheral blood. These receptors were collected from a human donor in a cohort sampled during active COVID-19.

The gene calls are TRBV6-4 and TRBJ2-3, with 12 positions matching TRBD2. The CDR3 runs to 20 residues. The V and J ends lost 8 bases and 4 bases, in that order; junction bases with no gene match: 22. From germline, CDR1 is MRHNA and CDR2 SNTAGT. The CDR3 is CASLPGPSSGGGRGSDTQYF. The CDR3 nucleotides are TGTGCCAGCCTCCCCGGGCCTTCTAGCGGGGGGGGCCGGGGCTCAGATACGCAGTATTTT.

V gene TRBV6-2 or TRBV6-3 combines with J gene TRBJ1-2; the match to TRBD1 covers 7 bases. The CDR3 spans 15 residues. V shed 2 bases, J shed 6 bases, and the junction held 9 bases outside the gene matches. In germline, CDR1 is MNHEY, CDR2 SVGEGT. The CDR3 region has the DNA TGTGCCAGCAGTTACGGCCGACAGGGAGGAAATGGCTACACCTTC. Residues: CASSYGRQGGNGYTF.

This clone was counted once. In DNA form, the CDR3 reads TGTGCCTGGAGTGTAGTTTGGACAGCTATGAACACTGAAGCTTTCTTT. This sequence encodes CAWSVVWTAMNTEAFF. V gene TRBV30 combines with J gene TRBJ1-1, with D perhaps matching TRBD1 (6 bases). CDR1 and CDR2 (germline): GTSNPN, SVGIG (reference sequence). The CDR3 totals 16 residues. Trimming left V 0 bases short and J 0 bases short, with 14 bases between.

The gene calls are TRBV10-3 and TRBJ1-1; possibly TRBD1 for D (6 bases). From germline, CDR1 is ENHRY and CDR2 SYGVKD. The CDR3 has 13 residues. V lost 6 bases to trimming and J lost 4 bases, with 12 bases between them. CDR3 DNA: TGTGCCATCAGCACAGGGATACGCACTGAAGCTTTCTTT. This codes for CAISTGIRTEAFF.

This chain connects TRBV9 to TRBJ1-1; possibly TRBD1 for D (5 bases). Germline V lookup: CDR1 SGDLS, CDR2 YYNGEE. The CDR3 contains 15 residues. Trimming stripped 0 bases from V and 0 bases from J, with 9 bases between. The CDR3 here is CASSVVGTMNTEAFF. The CDR3 DNA reads as TGTGCCAGCAGCGTAGTAGGGACTATGAACACTGAAGCTTTCTTT.

The V call is TRBV4-2, the J call TRBJ2-1; 13 bases line up with TRBD2. The CDR3 sequence is 15 residues long. Germline CDR1 and CDR2: LGHNA and YNFKEQ. Trimming at V came to 4 bases and at J to 5 bases, leaving 2 bases not matched to a gene. DNA for the CDR3: TGTGCCAGCAGCCCGGGACTAGCGGGGAACAATGAGCAGTTCTTC. Protein: CASSPGLAGNNEQFF.

This sequence joins TRBV5-1 and TRBJ1-4; D uncertain. The V end was cut by 0 bases, the J end by 6 bases, with 12 bases between. The CDR3 has 15 residues. Germline CDR1 is SGHRS and CDR2 is YFSETQ. CDR3 loop: CASSLGWRSYEKLFF. The CDR3 DNA sequence: TGCGCCAGCAGCTTGGGATGGAGAAGTTATGAAAAACTGTTTTTT.

This sequence joins TRBV12-5 and TRBJ1-5, with TRBD1 identical over 7 bases. The V gene's germline CDR1 is LGHNT and CDR2 FRNRAP. V lost 2 bases and J lost 0; bases outside the gene matches: 7. This CDR3 comprises 17 residues. Here the CDR3 DNA reads TGTGCTAGTGGTTTGTCCCCACAGGGGAATAGCAATCAGCCCCAGCATTTT. It specifies CASGLSPQGNSNQPQHF.

This sequence joins TRBV28 and TRBJ1-1; D may be TRBD1 (6 bases). Germline CDR1 reads MDHEN; CDR2 reads SYDVKM. The ends were cut back, 7 bases at V and 4 bases at J, with 25 bases in the middle. This CDR3 has 17 residues. The CDR3 loop reads CASTPRGLQGVGTEAFF. In nucleotides, the CDR3 is TGTGCCAGCACCCCGAGGGGACTACAGGGAGTGGGCACTGAAGCTTTCTTT. Based on the CDR3 plus reference TRBV28 and TRBJ1-1, the full variable domain is DVKVTQSSRYLVKRTGEKVFLECVQDMDHENMFWYRQDPGLGLRLIYFSYDVKMKEKGDIPEGYSVSREKKERFSLILESASTNQTSMYLCASTPRGLQGVGTEAFFGQGTRLTVV.

The CDR3 loop reads CASRPDRGLQNTEAFF. As DNA, the CDR3 is TGCGCCAGCAGACCGGACAGGGGACTTCAGAACACTGAAGCTTTCTTT. This chain connects TRBV5-1 to TRBJ1-1, with 9 nucleotides matching TRBD1. The length of the CDR3 is 16 residues. The junction had 9 bases not matched to a gene; V was cut back by 5 bases and J by 1 base. In germline, CDR1 is SGHRS, CDR2 YFSETQ.

The chain has TRBV18 and TRBJ2-5, with 8 bases fitting TRBD2. The CDR3 has 14 residues. With V trimmed by 6 bases and J by 0 bases, 3 bases remained unmatched. CDR1 and CDR2 (germline): KGHSH, LQKENI. This CDR3 is CASSPGGDQETQYF. The CDR3 nucleotides are TGTGCCAGCTCCCCGGGGGGGGACCAAGAGACCCAGTACTTC.

The chain couples TRBV7-9 to TRBJ2-1; 12 positions match TRBD2. The V and J ends lost 4 bases and 4 bases, in that order; junction bases with no gene match: 8. Germline V gene sequence: CDR1 SEHNR, CDR2 FQNEAQ (reference sequence). CDR3 length equals 17 residues. The CDR3 loop is CASSSGTSGGIYNEQFF. The CDR3 coding sequence is TGTGCCAGCAGCTCCGGAACTAGCGGGGGGATTTACAATGAGCAGTTCTTC. Looking up the rest from reference TRBV7-9 and TRBJ2-1 gives the full variable domain: DTGVSQNPRHKITKRGQNVTFRCDPISEHNRLYWYRQTLGQGPEFLTYFQNEAQLEKSRLLSDRFSAERPKGSFSTLEIQRTEQGDSAMYLCASSSGTSGGIYNEQFFGPGTRLTVL.

This sequence joins TRBV6-5 and TRBJ2-3; TRBD2 agrees at 8 bases. Germline assignment: CDR1 MNHEY and CDR2 SVGAGI. This CDR3 contains 15 residues. V lost 1 base and J lost 6; bases outside the gene matches: 6. CDR3 loop: CASSYLAGSQDTQYF. The CDR3 DNA reads as TGTGCCAGCAGTTACTTAGCGGGGAGTCAGGATACGCAGTATTTT.